This T cell receptor beta chain was sequenced for a study of T cells in women clearing cervical HPV infection (dated by TCRdb to the late 2010s). Background on the whole study: The cases were about 23 women with histologically confirmed HPV16-related CIN3 or worse, and 2 of those women had invasive cancers. The 20 to 30 controls were women who cleared a single incident HPV16 infection within 12 months without developing precancer or cancer. Blood from cases was collected at the visit where the lesion was first found, while blood from controls was collected once the infection could no longer be detected. Among cases, blood sampling came a median of roughly 150 days after lesion detection, with an interquartile range of about 80 to 210 days. Since only a few of the women had HLA typing available, the possibility that HLA type was acting as a confounder could not be ruled out. The exploratory proof-of-principle case-control study was nested within the Guanacaste HPV Natural History Study in Costa Rica and compared TCR repertoires across cervical HPV16 outcomes. Cases and controls were matched on year of sample collection and on age within five years. Median age was roughly 35 years in cases versus around 40 in controls, and baseline characteristics did not differ significantly. The parent cohort enrolled over 8,500 women aged 18 or older in Guanacaste, Costa Rica, in 1993 to 1994 and followed the women for roughly seven years. Quality controls consisted of five blinded duplicates per group, for a total of roughly 60 samples made up of some 50 participants and some 10 replicates. Beyond this particular receptor, the publication reports: Because T-cell numbers per sample were unknown, differences in richness could reflect varying T-cell content rather than repertoire biology. Across sequencing depths, CIN3+ cases showed significantly higher TCR repertoire richness than controls, but evenness did not differ between the groups. Random forest classifiers combining richness and V gene abundances distinguished cases from controls with an estimated AUC of 0.8 to 0.9. The cross-sectional design could not show whether the associations came before the infection or were a result of it, and neither effector/memory subsets nor HPV-specific T cells were isolated. Cases had lower TRBV6-7 relative abundance than controls (about 0.1% versus 0.15%; Bonferroni P = 0.0008).

Taken from the germline V gene, the CDR1 and CDR2 loops are SGHRS and YFSETQ. At the junction V is shortened by 4 bases and J by 2 bases; bases outside the gene matches: 6. The CDR3 spans 15 residues, from the cysteine through the phenylalanine. The 36 bases shown cover part of the CDR3, and their frame starts at base 1. TCR beta CDR3 regions were amplified by multiplex PCR using the immunoSEQ assay from an average of about 1,200 ng genomic DNA per sample. The assay corrected primer bias using a complete synthetic TCR repertoire to establish an amplification baseline. The amplicons were sequenced on the Illumina platform. The source study handled its data this way. Sequences were error-corrected by clustering with frequency ratios and a modified nearest-neighbor algorithm, then analyzed in the immunoSEQ Analyzer with IMGT gene definitions. At each rarefaction depth, TCR richness and evenness were averaged across 20 rarefaction repeats, and any sample with fewer sequences than the depth was left out. V, D and J gene relative abundances were compared between groups with Wilcoxon rank sum tests, applying FDR correction. In the blinded duplicates, the intraclass correlation was 90% to 97% for TCR richness and averaged around 78% across 60 to 70 gene segments. Held by TCRdb, this immuneACCESS table contains in-frame sequences only and omits some clones. Under half of the omission traces to an unresolved V gene where checked; the cause of the rest is unknown. V, J and clone size are those of that table, while D and trimming were read from the DNA. The record for this sample contains 25,000 to 30,000 clones. The ten largest clones represent around 10% of the sample.

Every participant had a single incident cervical HPV16 infection, and women with prevalent HPV16 infections were excluded. Cervical HPV DNA was detected by MY09/MY11 PCR and genotyped by dot-blot hybridization. Roughly 15 mL of heparinized blood was centrifuged, after which the buffy coat was aliquoted, frozen at -30 degrees C, and then stored at -80 degrees C. QIAGEN kits were used to extract genomic DNA from the buffy coat specimens. In the case of this clone: Its antigen remains unidentified. The read stops 3 residues short of the end of the CDR3; the missing end is completed from the germline J gene.

The V and J segments used are TRBV5-1 and TRBJ2-5, with 9 junctional bases fitting TRBD1. Sequenced: blood buffy coat. The receptor comes from a woman between 18 and 70 years old with a cervical HPV16 infection that either progressed to CIN3+ or cleared (not recorded which). Incomplete CDR3 DNA: TGCGCCAGCAGCCCCGGAGGGACAGGGCAAGAGACC. Its product reads: CASSPGGTGQET. The entire CDR3 protein is CASSPGGTGQETQYF.